This T cell receptor (beta chain) was sequenced for a study of lymphopenia after photon versus proton radiotherapy (dated by TCRdb to about 2019). With respect to the entire study: The immunological effects of photon versus proton radiation therapy were compared in patients with gastrointestinal tumors who developed high-grade lymphopenia. The cohort included roughly 20 patients with gastrointestinal tumors who developed lymphopenia after receiving either photon or proton therapy. The study was designed to characterize how the impact on the immune system differs between the two radiation modalities. The research as a whole found: Across the cohort, among patients who died, a greater drop in TCR diversity after the nadir was inversely correlated with overall survival time. Proton-treated patients stayed relatively stable during treatment, while photon-treated patients lost naive T cells and TCR diversity and gained effector/memory populations. The authors looked at the survival association only in patients who died, and they framed better survival with proton therapy as a possibility rather than a demonstrated result. Once the lymphocyte count had reached its nadir, the repertoires of photon-treated patients showed oligoclonal expansion, particularly of CD8+ Temra cells, and this expansion drove the decline in diversity.

Concerning this clone: Its antigen is still unknown. No much larger clonotype is one base removed from it; base qualities were not supplied.

Libraries were prepared through the immunoSEQ multiplex PCR assay. T cell repertoires were profiled with deep sequencing of rearranged TCR beta loci together with multiparametric flow cytometry. This is the immuneACCESS table as TCRdb keeps it, with only in-frame sequences that have V and J called. A part of the clones is gone; compared with another copy, unresolved V genes explain less than half, and the rest is unexplained. The sample records over 35,000 clones, more than 70% of which are singletons. The ten most abundant clones make up about a tenth of the sample. This specimen consisted of peripheral blood, obtained from a patient treated with proton-based radiotherapy. The receptor's source is a woman between 65 and 79 years old with pancreatic cancer. Some clones in this sample may be carry-over from other donors' samples.

CDR3 protein: CASKPRESSGRWYNEQFF. The DNA sequence is TGCGCCAGCAAACCCCGAGAATCCAGCGGGAGGTGGTACAATGAGCAGTTCTTC. The chain is assembled from TRBV5-1 and TRBJ2-1, with TRBD2 matching 9 junction bases. V lost 6 bases and J lost 4 bases, and the count of bases not matched to a germline gene is 17. CDR1 is given as SGHRS and CDR2 as YFSETQ, both from the germline V gene. The CDR3 runs 18 residues from the cysteine to the phenylalanine. Only the CDR3 DNA is retained, 54 bases long and in frame from the first base.